A selection of T cell receptor beta chains follows, all from one sample in a study of T cell changes during pregnancy in multiple sclerosis. Sequenced by immunoSEQ multiplex PCR; TCRdb stores in-frame clones only, minus some. The table has some 54,000 clones, 93% seen once. The input for sequencing was peripheral blood, taken after pregnancy. Receptors were obtained from a female donor with multiple sclerosis, enrolled in a pregnancy study. Each CDR3 is given with its conserved first and last residue. Fields, in order: CDR3 protein, D gene, V gene, J gene. D genes are given only for firm matches.

CDR3: CASSFPFRQSDLAFF
D: .
V: TRBV11-2
J: TRBJ1-1

CDR3: CASSRDTVSEGYTF
D: .
V: TRBV11-3
J: TRBJ1-2

CDR3: CASSQAGESSYNEQFF
D: .
V: TRBV4-2
J: TRBJ2-1

CDR3: CASSLDLAGPYNEQFF
D: TRBD2
V: TRBV11-3
J: TRBJ2-1

CDR3: CASRFSPDRGERGYTF
D: .
V: TRBV12-2
J: TRBJ1-2

CDR3: CASSFYSGTYNEQFF
D: .
V: TRBV7-2
J: TRBJ2-1

CDR3: CSVLPGGSLYEQYF
D: TRBD2
V: TRBV29-1
J: TRBJ2-7

CDR3: CASSQQAGYNEQFF
D: .
V: TRBV14
J: TRBJ2-1

CDR3: CAIITDGTVRSYTF
D: TRBD1
V: TRBV28
J: TRBJ1-2

CDR3: CSVEDGGTGHAETQYF
D: TRBD1
V: TRBV29-1
J: TRBJ2-5

CDR3: CASSILAGAGEQYF
D: TRBD2
V: TRBV19
J: TRBJ2-7

CDR3: CASSLTGSVYGYTF
D: .
V: TRBV28
J: TRBJ1-2

CDR3: CASSYTSGEKLFF
D: .
V: TRBV6-6
J: TRBJ1-4

CDR3: CASSDRDRGLYEQYF
D: TRBD1
V: TRBV7-8
J: TRBJ2-7

CDR3: CASSPRIGGSSYNEQFF
D: .
V: TRBV9
J: TRBJ2-1

CDR3: CASSPRGTGVRHEQFF
D: TRBD1
V: TRBV28
J: TRBJ2-1

CDR3: CASSLLGLAKNIQYF
D: .
V: TRBV28
J: TRBJ2-4

CDR3: CASSARLAGVLEQYF
D: TRBD2
V: TRBV7-2
J: TRBJ2-7

CDR3: CASSPDIYEQYF
D: .
V: TRBV28
J: TRBJ2-7

CDR3: CASNQRGRGYNEQFF
D: .
V: TRBV11-2
J: TRBJ2-1

CDR3: CASSSRWTGGNLGGYTF
D: TRBD1
V: TRBV7-2
J: TRBJ1-2

CDR3: CASSTGLLWAEAFF
D: .
V: TRBV19
J: TRBJ1-1